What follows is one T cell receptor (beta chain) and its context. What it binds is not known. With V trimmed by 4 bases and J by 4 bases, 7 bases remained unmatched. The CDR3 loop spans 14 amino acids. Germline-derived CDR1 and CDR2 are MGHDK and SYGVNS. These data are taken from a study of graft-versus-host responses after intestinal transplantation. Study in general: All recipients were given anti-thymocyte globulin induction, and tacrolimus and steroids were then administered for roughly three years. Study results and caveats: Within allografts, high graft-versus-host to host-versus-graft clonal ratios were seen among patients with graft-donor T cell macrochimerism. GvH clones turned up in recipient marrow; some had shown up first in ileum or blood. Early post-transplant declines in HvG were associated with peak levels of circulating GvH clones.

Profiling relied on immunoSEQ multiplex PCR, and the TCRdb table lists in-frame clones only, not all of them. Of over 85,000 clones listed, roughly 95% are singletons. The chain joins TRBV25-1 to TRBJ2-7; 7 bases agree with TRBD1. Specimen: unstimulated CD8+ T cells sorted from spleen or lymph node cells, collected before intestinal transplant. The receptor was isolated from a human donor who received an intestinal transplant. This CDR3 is CASSASAGGYEQYF. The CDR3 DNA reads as TGTGCCAGCAGTGCCTCAGCAGGGGGTTACGAGCAGTACTTC.